This entry lists 6 T cell receptor beta chains sequenced from one sample in a study of Ad26.COV2.S vaccination and SARS-CoV-2 variants. As to treatment: over 15 received Ad26.COV2.S at low or high dose, single or two shots; about 5 received placebo; per-sample allocation not given. Sampling occurred on day 63 after the first vaccine or placebo injection. TCRdb's table, derived via immunoSEQ multiplex PCR, lists solely in-frame clones and lacks some. The sample comprises hundreds of thousands of clones, 87% of which are singletons, and around 3.6% rests with the top ten. The starting material was peripheral blood, obtained in a trial of Ad26.COV2.S vaccine versus placebo. The receptors shown here come from a person between 18 and 60 years old who received the Ad26.COV2.S COVID-19 vaccine or a placebo.

This sequence joins TRBV6-2 or TRBV6-3 and TRBJ2-5; D is perhaps TRBD1 or TRBD2 (5 bases each). V was pared by 2 bases and J by 2 bases, with 9 bases between. The CDR3 is 14 amino acids. Germline CDR1 and CDR2: MNHEY and SVGEGT. CDR3 in amino acids: CASSYLGPQETQYF. CDR3 in DNA: TGTGCCAGCAGTTACCTGGGACCACAAGAGACCCAGTACTTC.

The chain uses TRBV7-6 and TRBJ2-7; the match to TRBD2 covers 9 bases. There are 15 residues in the CDR3. V trimming: 1 base; J trimming: 3 bases; junction bases outside the gene matches: 4. Germline loops: CDR1 SGHVS, CDR2 FNYEAQ. The CDR3 DNA sequence: TGTGCCAGCAGCTTAGTTGCTAGCGGGGTCTACGAGCAGTACTTC. It translates to CASSLVASGVYEQYF.

The chain has TRBV19 and TRBJ1-1; 11 bases line up with TRBD1. This CDR3 contains 16 residues. The germline V gene encodes CDR1 LNHDA and CDR2 SQIVND (reference sequence). With V trimmed by 6 bases and J by 0 bases, 6 bases remained unmatched. CDR3 sequence reads: CASSHGQGAMNTEAFF. The CDR3 DNA reads as TGTGCCAGTAGCCACGGACAGGGGGCGATGAACACTGAAGCTTTCTTT.

The chain couples TRBV29-1 to TRBJ2-3; no definite D call. The CDR3 runs 10 residues. V lost 8 bases and J 5 bases, leaving 8 bases between the germline ends. Germline CDR1 reads SQVTM; CDR2 reads ANQGSEA. CDR3 DNA sequence: TGCAGCCCGCCGTTAGATACGCAGTATTTT. It specifies CSPPLDTQYF.

The chain is built from TRBV9 and TRBJ2-3; D unresolved. Germline V lookup: CDR1 SGDLS, CDR2 YYNGEE. With 1 base removed from V and 2 bases from J, the gap between germline ends came to 11 bases. This CDR3 spans 15 amino acids. Here the CDR3 reads CASSVRQAYTDTQYF. The CDR3 nucleotides read TGTGCCAGCAGCGTACGACAAGCTTACACAGATACGCAGTATTTT.

The chain employs TRBV5-1 and TRBJ1-2, with 8 bases that match TRBD1. There are 13 residues in the CDR3. Per the germline V gene, CDR1 is SGHRS and CDR2 is YFSETQ. The ends lost 4 bases at V and 7 bases at J; junction bases unmatched: 6. CDR3 in DNA: TGCGCCAGCAGCCCTTTGGACAGGGCTGGCTACACCTTC. Protein product: CASSPLDRAGYTF.